Below are 20 T cell receptor beta chains sequenced from a single sample in a study of a mutant IDH1 vaccine in newly diagnosed glioma. This table comes from immunoSEQ multiplex PCR, and its TCRdb copy is limited to in-frame clones, with some not included. The table records tens of thousands of clones, 65% to 90% of them present only once. Time point here: week 35, safety follow-up. Every vaccine dose comprised 300 ug of mutant IDH1 20-mer peptide plus topical imiquimod. No antigen has been assigned to these receptors. This material consisted of PBMCs, taken from a glioma patient whose treatment included an IDH1 peptide vaccine. All receptors derive from a woman aged 50 to 60 with glioma.

The chain carries TRBV10-3 and TRBJ1-1; TRBD1 might be the D (6 bases). Per the germline V gene, CDR1 is ENHRY and CDR2 is SYGVKD. This CDR3 has 16 amino acids. V was shortened by 7 bases and J by 0 bases, with 18 bases between the two germline ends. The CDR3 sequence is CAIKGVGLRMNTEAFF. The CDR3 DNA sequence: TGTGCCATCAAGGGGGTCGGACTTAGGATGAACACTGAAGCTTTCTTT.

The chain joins TRBV7-2 to TRBJ2-2; no clear D gene. CDR1 is SGHTA and CDR2 is FQGNSA in the germline V gene. The V gene lost 7 bases and the J gene lost 1 base, with 10 bases spanning the gap. The CDR3 runs 14 residues. CDR3 amino acids: CASIRSVNTGELFF. The DNA of the CDR3 is TGTGCCAGCATCAGATCGGTGAACACCGGGGAGCTGTTTTTT.

V is TRBV6-1 and J is TRBJ1-3; TRBD1 matches 8 bases. Germline V CDR1 and CDR2: MNHNS, SASEGT. V was clipped by 4 bases and J by 3 bases; unmatched bases: 5. There are 15 residues in the CDR3. The CDR3 here is CASSGQGPGGNTIYF. The CDR3 nucleotides read TGTGCCAGCAGTGGACAGGGGCCGGGTGGAAACACCATATATTTT.

The V and J genes are TRBV7-9 and TRBJ2-3, with 8 nucleotides matching TRBD1. Germline V CDR1 and CDR2: SEHNR, FQNEAQ (reference sequence). Trimming cost V 2 bases and J 0 bases; bases outside gene matches: 7. The CDR3 extends over 17 amino acids. The CDR3 coding sequence is TGTGCCAGCAGCTTATACCAGGGGGCAGCTAGCACAGATACGCAGTATTTT. Translating gives CASSLYQGAASTDTQYF.

This chain links TRBV9 with TRBJ1-2; the match to TRBD1 covers 7 bases. V lost 4 bases and J lost 6; bases outside the gene matches: 15. Germline CDR1 is SGDLS and CDR2 is YYNGEE. The CDR3 consists of 16 residues. This CDR3 reads CASSSSLYRGANGYTF. The CDR3 DNA is TGTGCCAGCAGCTCATCCTTATACAGGGGCGCAAATGGCTACACCTTC.

V gene TRBV7-9 combines with J gene TRBJ1-1; TRBD1 matches 8 bases. CDR3 length: 17 residues. The J segment lost 4 bases and the V segment lost 5 bases, leaving 15 bases of the junction unmatched. Germline V gives CDR1 SEHNR, CDR2 FQNEAQ (reference sequence). The CDR3 DNA reads TGTGCCAGCAGCCTCCGTCAGGGGGCTAGTCTTGGCACTGAAGCTTTCTTT. Its protein product is CASSLRQGASLGTEAFF.

This clone was seen more than once but under ten times. The rearrangement uses TRBV4-2 and TRBJ1-5; D perhaps matches TRBD1 (5 bases). Germline V CDR1 and CDR2: LGHNA, YNFKEQ. There are 15 residues in the CDR3. V was pared by 4 bases and J by 2 bases, with 12 bases between. For the CDR3, the DNA is TGTGCCAGCAGCCGTGGACTAGGGGGCAATCAGCCCCAGCATTTT. Its translation is CASSRGLGGNQPQHF.

V is TRBV5-5 and J is TRBJ1-6; unclear D gene. This CDR3 is built from 16 residues. The germline V and J ends were trimmed by 3 bases and 0 bases, with 10 bases remaining between them. CDR1 and CDR2 from the germline V gene are SGHKS and YYEKEE (reference sequence). CDR3: CASSSRLSSYNSPLHF. The CDR3 DNA sequence: TGTGCCAGCAGCTCCAGGCTAAGCTCCTATAATTCACCCCTCCACTTT.

V gene TRBV7-9 combines with J gene TRBJ2-5; TRBD1 aligns across 7 bases. Germline trimming cut 5 bases from V and 1 base from J; bases unmatched to any gene: 13. Germline CDR1 is SEHNR and CDR2 is FQNEAQ (reference sequence). The CDR3 extends over 17 amino acids. The CDR3 is CASSGGQVRSPQETQYF. CDR3 in DNA: TGTGCCAGCAGCGGAGGACAGGTTAGAAGTCCCCAAGAGACCCAGTACTTC.

The chain joins TRBV2 to TRBJ1-4; weak D call: TRBD1 (6 bases). This CDR3 spans 14 amino acids. Per the germline V gene, CDR1 is SNHLY and CDR2 is FYNNEI. Trimming cost V 0 bases and J 11 bases, with 13 bases left between them. CDR3 residues: CASSEAGKGEKLFF. The DNA for the CDR3 is TGTGCCAGCAGTGAAGCTGGAAAGGGGGAGAAACTGTTTTTT.

The CDR3 here is CASSPDRGNSPLHF. In DNA form, the CDR3 reads TGTGCCAGCAGCCCGGACAGGGGGAATTCACCCCTCCACTTT. The chain links TRBV7-3 to TRBJ1-6, with 10 nucleotides matching TRBD1. CDR3 length: 14 residues. Germline CDR1 and CDR2: SGHTA and FQGTGA. J gave up 7 bases and V 5 bases, and 2 bases lay outside the gene matches. Drawing the rest from reference TRBV7-3 and TRBJ1-6, the complete variable domain is GAGVSQTPSNKVTEKGKYVELRCDPISGHTALYWYRQSLGQGPEFLIYFQGTGAADDSGLPNDRFFAVRPEGSVSTLKIQRTERGDSAVYLCASSPDRGNSPLHFGNGTRLTVT.

The chain recombines TRBV5-1 with TRBJ2-3; TRBD2 matches 9 bases. Germline lookup yields CDR1 SGHRS and CDR2 YFSETQ. The CDR3 has 15 amino acids. The ends lost 3 bases at V and 6 bases at J; junction bases unmatched: 8. CDR3 sequence: CASSWRLAEEDTQYF. CDR3 coding DNA: TGCGCCAGCAGCTGGAGACTAGCGGAGGAGGATACGCAGTATTTT. Based on the CDR3 plus reference TRBV5-1 and TRBJ2-3, the full variable domain is KAGVTQTPRYLIKTRGQQVTLSCSPISGHRSVSWYQQTPGQGLQFLFEYFSETQRNKGNFPGRFSGRQFSNSRSEMNVSTLELGDSALYLCASSWRLAEEDTQYFGPGTRLTVL.

This chain joins TRBV19 and TRBJ2-3; 8 nucleotides line up with TRBD1. J was trimmed by 0 bases and V by 2 bases; bases with no gene match: 4. Germline CDR1 LNHDA, CDR2 SQIVND (reference sequence). The CDR3 is 16 residues long. The CDR3 DNA reads as TGTGCCAGTAGTATAACTAGGACAGGGAGCACAGATACGCAGTATTTT. Translating gives CASSITRTGSTDTQYF. The entire variable domain, with the rest obtained from reference TRBV19 and TRBJ2-3, is as follows: DGGITQSPKYLFRKEGQNVTLSCEQNLNHDAMYWYRQDPGQGLRLIYYSQIVNDFQKGDIAEGYSVSREKKESFPLTVTSAQKNPTAFYLCASSITRTGSTDTQYFGPGTRLTVL.

J is TRBJ1-3 and V is TRBV2; D call uncertain. V gave up 3 bases and J gave up 0 bases, with 9 bases separating them. There are 15 residues in the CDR3. Germline V gene lookup returns CDR1 SNHLY and CDR2 FYNNEI. The CDR3 DNA is TGTGCCAGCAGTGAGGTTCTTATCTCTGGAAACACCATATATTTT. Its translation: CASSEVLISGNTIYF.

This chain links TRBV5-1 with TRBJ1-5; D call uncertain. The CDR3 has 15 amino acids. V lost 2 bases and J 0 bases, leaving 9 bases between the germline ends. Germline CDR1 and CDR2: SGHRS and YFSETQ. CDR3 amino acids: CASSFEGGSNQPQHF. The CDR3 DNA reads TGCGCCAGCAGCTTTGAGGGAGGTAGCAATCAGCCCCAGCATTTT.

The chain carries TRBV5-4 and TRBJ2-1; D is perhaps TRBD2 (7 bases). The ends were cut back, 4 bases at V and 2 bases at J, with 19 bases in the middle. The CDR3 spans 17 residues. The germline CDR1 and CDR2 sequences are SGHNT and YYREEE (reference sequence). The CDR3 DNA reads TGTGCCAGCAGCAATCCCATGGTGGGGGGGCCCTACAATGAGCAGTTCTTC. It yields the protein CASSNPMVGGPYNEQFF.

The V call is TRBV6-1, the J call TRBJ1-2; D gene ambiguous. This CDR3 has 13 residues. Germline CDR1 reads MNHNS; CDR2 reads SASEGT. V lost 7 bases to trimming and J lost 8 bases, with 17 bases between them. In DNA form, the CDR3 reads TGTGCCAGCAAGCACAGCGCTCCGTACGGCTACACCTTC. It is translated as CASKHSAPYGYTF.

J is TRBJ1-1 and V is TRBV4-1; tentative D call: TRBD1 (5 bases). The CDR3 covers 16 residues. Per the germline V gene, CDR1 is MGHRA and CDR2 is YSYEKL. Trimming removed 2 bases from V and 4 bases from J, with 17 bases in between. The CDR3 coding sequence is TGCGCCAGCAGCCAACCCCCGGGGCTTAGAGGCACTGAAGCTTTCTTT. Translated: CASSQPPGLRGTEAFF.

This clone was seen more than once but under ten times. This chain joins TRBV5-1 and TRBJ2-2; TRBD2 is a possible D gene (5 bases). The CDR3 is 15 amino acids. CDR1 is SGHRS, CDR2 YFSETQ, per germline. The V end lost 6 bases, the J end lost 3 bases, and 15 bases lay between the germline ends. CDR3 loop: CASTPKGLHTGELFF. The CDR3 nucleotides read TGCGCCAGCACCCCAAAAGGACTGCACACCGGGGAGCTGTTTTTT.

V and J are TRBV14 and TRBJ2-1; TRBD2 might be the D (6 bases). V lost 0 bases, J lost 15 bases, and 12 bases lay in between. The CDR3 sequence is 12 residues long. In germline, CDR1 is SGHDN, CDR2 FVKESK. The CDR3 bases are TGTGCCAGCAGCCAAGATCGCGCGGGGCGGTTCTTC. Residues: CASSQDRAGRFF.